These 10 T cell receptor beta chains share one sample of origin, sequenced in a study of CD8 T cells in ankylosing spondylitis. Each CDR3 protein is one row after TCRdb ran MiXCR on the 5' RACE reads. The sample records 250,000 to 300,000 distinct CDR3 sequences, 18% being singletons. Sequencing used blood, either unsorted or a sorted T cell fraction (not recorded which). These TCRs come from a male donor with ankylosing spondylitis or in good health (not recorded which).

This clonotype turned up a few times. J is TRBJ2-1 and V is TRBV4-1; 9 bases line up with TRBD1. Germline CDR1 and CDR2: MGHRA and YSYEKL. The CDR3 is 15 residues long. V trimming: 3 bases; J trimming: 2 bases; junction bases outside the gene matches: 2. CDR3 DNA sequence: TGCGCCAGCAGCCAGGGACAGGGACCCTACAATGAGCAGTTCTTC. It encodes CASSQGQGPYNEQFF.

The chain carries TRBV20-1 and TRBJ2-7; 12 nucleotides agree with TRBD2. The CDR3 covers 14 residues. Germline assignment: CDR1 DFQATT and CDR2 SNEGSKA (reference sequence). The J segment lost 0 bases and the V segment lost 4 bases, leaving 1 base of the junction unmatched. The CDR3 sequence: CSATGLAGSYEQYF. The CDR3 DNA reads TGCAGTGCTACGGGACTAGCGGGCTCCTACGAGCAGTACTTC.

This clonotype has ten or more counts. The gene calls are TRBV14 and TRBJ1-2; D perhaps matches TRBD1 (5 bases). The germline V and J ends were trimmed by 0 bases and 3 bases, with 11 bases remaining between them. The CDR3 length is 15 residues. Per germline, CDR1 SGHDN and CDR2 FVKESK. The CDR3 coding sequence is TGTGCCAGCAGCCAAGATAATCCAGGGTACTATGGCTACACCTTC. Its protein product is CASSQDNPGYYGYTF. Full variable domain (remainder filled in from reference TRBV14 and TRBJ1-2): EAGVTQFPSHSVIEKGQTVTLRCDPISGHDNLYWYRRVMGKEIKFLLHFVKESKQDESGMPNNRFLAERTGGTYSTLKVQPAELEDSGVYFCASSQDNPGYYGYTFGSGTRLTVV.

This clonotype was counted a few times. The chain uses TRBV7-9 and TRBJ2-5, with a possible D match to TRBD2 (5 bases). The CDR3 runs 12 residues. V lost 1 base and J lost 10, with 10 bases in between. Germline-derived CDR1 and CDR2 are SEHNR and FQNEAQ (reference sequence). CDR3 nucleotides: TGTGCCAGCAGCTTAGACGAGGGCCTCCAGTACTTC. It yields the protein CASSLDEGLQYF.

Here the CDR3 DNA reads TGCAGCGTTGAAGGGACACACCCTAATGAGCAGTTCTTC. Translation: CSVEGTHPNEQFF. V gene TRBV29-1 combines with J gene TRBJ2-1; a weak D match, TRBD1 (5 bases). Between the trimmed V and J ends, which lost 1 base and 7 bases, there was a span of 11 bases. Per the germline V gene, CDR1 is SQVTM and CDR2 is ANQGSEA. The CDR3 has 13 amino acids.

This clonotype was detected only a few times. V gene TRBV20-1 combines with J gene TRBJ2-7; 12 bases line up with TRBD1. Germline V gene sequence: CDR1 DFQATT, CDR2 SNEGSKA (reference sequence). J lost 3 bases, V lost 5 bases, and 5 bases had no gene match. This CDR3 spans 14 amino acids. This chain's CDR3 is CSAQGTGGHYEQYF. Here the CDR3 DNA reads TGCAGTGCTCAAGGGACAGGGGGCCACTACGAGCAGTACTTC.

This clonotype was counted between two and nine times. The chain uses TRBV2 and TRBJ2-3; 7 bases align to TRBD1. Germline V gene lookup returns CDR1 SNHLY and CDR2 FYNNEI. The CDR3 loop spans 13 amino acids. With V trimmed by 7 bases and J by 4 bases, 5 bases remained unmatched. In nucleotides, the CDR3 is TGTGCCAGCAAGAGGGGGCTGGCAGATACGCAGTATTTT. Its translation: CASKRGLADTQYF.

This clonotype turned up a few times. The chain's CDR3 is CASSSTGGGHEQYF. CDR3 DNA sequence: TGCGCCAGCAGCTCCACAGGGGGCGGCCACGAGCAGTACTTC. J is TRBJ2-7 and V is TRBV5-1; 9 positions match TRBD1. The CDR3 length is 14 residues. Trimming at V came to 3 bases and at J to 5 bases, leaving 6 bases not matched to a gene. CDR1 is SGHRS, CDR2 YFSETQ, per germline.

The rearrangement uses TRBV29-1 and TRBJ2-1; 10 bases fit TRBD1. The germline V gene encodes CDR1 SQVTM and CDR2 ANQGSEA. Trimming cost V 4 bases and J 6 bases; bases outside gene matches: 6. The CDR3 totals 14 residues. The CDR3 here is CSVVKGTGANEQFF. The CDR3 DNA follows: TGCAGCGTTGTTAAAGGGACAGGGGCCAATGAGCAGTTCTTC.

This clonotype came up a few times. Compared with germline, one end of the junction differs, possibly owing to a read error. The chain links TRBV5-1 to TRBJ2-7; D possibly corresponds to TRBD2 (5 bases). There are 13 residues in the CDR3. Germline CDR1 SGHRS, CDR2 YFSETQ. For the CDR3, the DNA is TGCGCCAGCAGTTTGGAGGCACCTTCCGAGCAGTACTTC. As protein: CASSLEAPSEQYF. Supplemented by reference TRBV5-1 and TRBJ2-7, the full variable domain reads KAGVTQTPRYLIKTRGQQVTLSCSPISGHRSVSWYQQTPGQGLQFLFEYFSETQRNKGNFPGRFSGRQFSNSRSEMNVSTLELGDSALYLCASSLEAPSEQYFGPGTRLTVT.